The subject of this entry is one TCR beta chain. CDR3 length: 14 residues. Deletions cut 4 bases from V and 4 bases from J, with 13 bases between. Germline CDR1 is SGHDN and CDR2 is FVKESK. TCR beta was sequenced from blood CD8+ and CD4+ T cells. FACS enriched CD8+ TEMRA cells, while bulk CD8+ and CD4+ were negatively isolated. Random hexamers served to reverse transcribe roughly 0.5 to 1 ug RNA. TCRdb passed the immunoSEQ multiplex PCR reads through MiXCR, listing each CDR3 protein once. The sample shows 65,000 to 90,000 distinct CDR3 sequences, approximately 94% of them seen only once. This sample was included in a study of CD8 T cells in Susac syndrome.

This clonotype originated in a human donor with multiple sclerosis. Sequenced: CD8+ T cells from PBMCs. The chain has TRBV14 and TRBJ1-2; D might be TRBD1 (5 bases). CDR3 DNA sequence: TGTGCCAGCAGCCCCCTTGGGGGACCCTATGGCTACACCTTC. Residues: CASSPLGGPYGYTF.